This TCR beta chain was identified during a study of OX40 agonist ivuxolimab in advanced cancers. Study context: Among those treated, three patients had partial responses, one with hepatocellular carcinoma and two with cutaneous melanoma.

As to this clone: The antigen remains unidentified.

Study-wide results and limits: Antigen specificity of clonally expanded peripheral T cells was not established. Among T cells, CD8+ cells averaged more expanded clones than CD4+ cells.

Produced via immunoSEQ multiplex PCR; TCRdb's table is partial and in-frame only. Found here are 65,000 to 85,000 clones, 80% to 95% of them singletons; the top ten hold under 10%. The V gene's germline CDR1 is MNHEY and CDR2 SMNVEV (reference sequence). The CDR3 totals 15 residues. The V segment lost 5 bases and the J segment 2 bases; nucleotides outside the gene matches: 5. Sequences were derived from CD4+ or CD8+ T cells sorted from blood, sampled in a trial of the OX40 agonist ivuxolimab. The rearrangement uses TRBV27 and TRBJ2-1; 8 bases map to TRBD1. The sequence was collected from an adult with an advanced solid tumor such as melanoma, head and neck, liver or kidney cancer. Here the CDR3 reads CASSPDRGPYNEQFF. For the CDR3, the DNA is TGTGCCAGCAGTCCCGACAGGGGCCCCTACAATGAGCAGTTCTTC.